The 21 T cell receptor beta chains presented below share a single source sample, sequenced in a study of shared clonotypes between healthy human individuals. TCRdb keeps only in-frame clones here, not all; method: immunoSEQ multiplex PCR. In the table there are about 2 million clones, roughly 95% of which are singletons. Naive CD8 isolation took CD45RO-negative cells positively selected for CCR7 and excluded terminally differentiated effector memory CD45RA+ cells. Input material: naive CD8+ T cells sorted from blood. These receptors were obtained from a man aged 18 to 35 in good health.

The chain carries TRBV9 and TRBJ2-5; TRBD2 is a possible D gene (6 bases). Between the trimmed V and J ends, which lost 5 bases and 1 base, there was a span of 15 bases. There are 15 residues in the CDR3. CDR1 and CDR2 (germline): SGDLS, YYNGEE. The CDR3 DNA reads TGTGCCAGCAGTGTAACCGGGACTGCCCAAGAGACCCAGTACTTC. Encoded protein: CASSVTGTAQETQYF.

The chain joins TRBV6-1 to TRBJ2-5, with 7 bases lining up with TRBD2. The CDR3 has 16 residues. CDR1 and CDR2 from the germline V gene are MNHNS and SASEGT. The junction had 6 bases not matched to a gene; V was cut back by 1 base and J by 1 base. This CDR3 reads CASSEELARIQETQYF. The DNA for the CDR3 is TGTGCCAGCAGTGAAGAACTAGCGAGGATCCAAGAGACCCAGTACTTC.

This rearrangement joins TRBV4-3 to TRBJ2-3; no clear D gene. This CDR3 is built from 13 residues. Germline V CDR1 and CDR2: LGHNA, YSLEER. V gave up 2 bases and J gave up 4 bases, with 7 bases separating them. For the CDR3, the DNA is TGCGCCAGCAGCCAAATTTGGCCAGATACGCAGTATTTT. Translation: CASSQIWPDTQYF.

CDR3 sequence reads: CASSPEGLNTGELFF. DNA of the CDR3: TGCGCCAGCAGCCCTGAGGGACTGAACACCGGGGAGCTGTTTTTT. This sequence joins TRBV4-3 and TRBJ2-2, with a possible D match to TRBD2 (6 bases). The CDR3 contains 15 residues. Germline loops: CDR1 LGHNA, CDR2 YSLEER. Trimming cost V 4 bases and J 1 base, with 10 bases left between them.

The chain joins TRBV19 to TRBJ2-6, with no clear D. Trimming shortened V by 2 bases and J by 4 bases, and 15 bases separated the two germline ends. Looked up from germline, CDR1 is LNHDA and CDR2 is SQIVND (reference sequence). The CDR3 contains 17 residues. CDR3 residues: CASSITPLGVGANVLTF. CDR3 sequence (DNA): TGTGCCAGTAGTATAACTCCCCTTGGGGTCGGGGCCAACGTCCTGACTTTC.

On this clone itself: Other nucleotide sequences from this sample produce the same CDR3. The chain employs TRBV6-1 and TRBJ2-7; D possibly corresponds to TRBD1 (5 bases). V was shortened by 5 bases and J by 0 bases, with 5 bases between the two germline ends. CDR3 length: 12 residues. Germline V gene sequence: CDR1 MNHNS, CDR2 SASEGT. The CDR3 coding sequence is TGTGCCAGCAGTCAGGGCTCCTACGAGCAGTACTTC. Protein sequence: CASSQGSYEQYF.

CDR3 DNA sequence: TGTGCCAGCAGCGTAGGGACTTCGACGAACACCGGGGAGCTGTTTTTT. Its translation is CASSVGTSTNTGELFF. The chain recombines TRBV9 with TRBJ2-2, with TRBD2 as a possible D gene (5 bases). Germline V gene lookup returns CDR1 SGDLS and CDR2 YYNGEE. The V end lost 0 bases, the J end lost 0 bases, and 9 bases lay between the germline ends. There are 16 residues in the CDR3.

V and J are TRBV4-1 and TRBJ1-1; D is ambiguous. V was clipped by 0 bases and J by 4 bases, with 27 bases between them. CDR3 length equals 20 residues. Looked up from germline, CDR1 is MGHRA and CDR2 is YSYEKL. The CDR3 DNA is TGCGCCAGCAGCCAAGATACCCCGATCCTGAGAGCTGAGGGCGGCACTGAAGCTTTCTTT. It encodes CASSQDTPILRAEGGTEAFF.

V gene TRBV11-3 combines with J gene TRBJ2-7, with TRBD2 matching over 7 bases. V shed 0 bases and J 0 bases; nucleotides not matched to a gene: 5. The CDR3 consists of 16 residues. Germline V gives CDR1 SGHNT, CDR2 YENEEA. Here the CDR3 reads CASSLDPGLSSYEQYF. The CDR3 DNA is TGTGCCAGCAGCTTAGACCCGGGACTAAGCTCCTACGAGCAGTACTTC.

V is TRBV9 and J is TRBJ2-5; weak D call: TRBD2 (7 bases). The germline V gene has CDR1 SGDLS and CDR2 YYNGEE. The CDR3 extends over 15 amino acids. The V and J ends lost 4 bases and 3 bases respectively, with 16 bases between them. This chain's CDR3 is CASSLEEGGKETQYF. As DNA, the CDR3 is TGTGCCAGCAGCCTCGAGGAGGGGGGGAAAGAGACCCAGTACTTC.

This chain uses TRBV5-1 with TRBJ1-1, with D perhaps TRBD1 (6 bases). Germline values: CDR1 SGHRS, CDR2 YFSETQ. The germline V and J ends were trimmed by 4 bases and 4 bases, with 11 bases remaining between them. The CDR3 loop spans 13 amino acids. CDR3 in DNA: TGCGCCAGCAGCGGCGCAGGGGCCACTGAAGCTTTCTTT. Translated, it gives CASSGAGATEAFF.

With regard to this clone: The same CDR3 also results from other DNA sequences found in this sample. This chain joins TRBV27 and TRBJ2-7, with 8 bases aligning to TRBD1. Germline CDR1 reads MNHEY; CDR2 reads SMNVEV (reference sequence). V dropped 4 bases and J dropped 0; count of bases not matched to a gene: 2. CDR3 length: 14 residues. CDR3 nucleotides: TGTGCCAGCAGTTCTCAGGGGGCCTCCTACGAGCAGTACTTC. It specifies CASSSQGASYEQYF.

About this clone: At one boundary the junction diverges from the germline segment, which might be a read error. The V and J genes are TRBV9 and TRBJ2-7, with 11 bases identical to TRBD1. The CDR3 length is 13 residues. Looked up from germline, CDR1 is SGDLS and CDR2 is YYNGEE. The chain's CDR3 is CASSAADRGPVGF. The CDR3 DNA is TGTGCCAGCAGCGCCGCGGACAGGGGGCCGGTAGGCTTC.

The chain combines TRBV11-2 with TRBJ2-7, with TRBD2 as a possible D gene (6 bases). The germline V and J ends were trimmed by 5 bases and 3 bases, with 14 bases remaining between them. Germline values: CDR1 SGHAT, CDR2 FQNNGV. This CDR3 contains 14 residues. The DNA for the CDR3 is TGTGCCAGCAGCGCTCCGGGAGACGGCTACGAGCAGTACTTC. Amino acids: CASSAPGDGYEQYF.

The chain carries TRBV6-6 and TRBJ2-7; 7 bases align to TRBD2. CDR1 and CDR2 (germline): MNHNY, SVGAGI (reference sequence). This CDR3 comprises 15 residues. Germline trimming cut 5 bases from V and 2 bases from J; bases unmatched to any gene: 9. This CDR3 reads CASSAGSSGTYEQYF. The CDR3 coding sequence is TGTGCCAGCAGTGCGGGATCTAGCGGCACCTACGAGCAGTACTTC.

As for this clone: The same CDR3 also results from other DNA sequences found in this sample. The chain carries TRBV5-1 and TRBJ2-1; D not resolved. Germline V gene lookup returns CDR1 SGHRS and CDR2 YFSETQ. This CDR3 region has 13 residues. Trimming shortened V by 1 base and J by 3 bases, and 5 bases separated the two germline ends. In nucleotides, the CDR3 is TGCGCCAGCAGCTTGTACGGCTACAATGAGCAGTTCTTC. It encodes CASSLYGYNEQFF.

This chain connects TRBV4-1 to TRBJ1-1, with D unclear. This CDR3 region has 13 residues. With 8 bases removed from V and 0 bases from J, the gap between germline ends came to 10 bases. Germline CDR1 MGHRA, CDR2 YSYEKL. In nucleotides, the CDR3 is TGCGCCAGCGCTTACCGACTGAACACTGAAGCTTTCTTT. Encoded protein: CASAYRLNTEAFF.

About this clone itself: Additional DNA sequences in this sample encode the identical CDR3. The V gene is TRBV6-5, the J gene TRBJ2-1; the D is unclear. The V gene's germline CDR1 is MNHEY and CDR2 SVGAGI. V shed 2 bases and J shed 9 bases, with 8 bases lying between them. The CDR3 spans 12 residues. The DNA of the CDR3 is TGTGCCAGCAGTTACAGTGGGGTTGAGCAGTTCTTC. Protein product: CASSYSGVEQFF.

This clone appeared once. The same CDR3 arises from other DNA sequences in this sample as well. V usage is TRBV28 and J usage is TRBJ2-2, with D perhaps given as TRBD1 or TRBD2 (5 bases each). CDR3 length: 14 residues. Trimming cost V 3 bases and J 5 bases, with 10 bases left between them. Germline CDR1 and CDR2: MDHEN and SYDVKM. DNA of the CDR3: TGTGCCAGCAGTTTTCTGGGGGATACCGGGGAGCTGTTTTTT. Translation: CASSFLGDTGELFF.

The rearrangement joins TRBV27 to TRBJ1-6, with a weak D call TRBD1 (6 bases). V was shortened by 7 bases and J by 8 bases, with 15 bases between the two germline ends. This CDR3 has 14 residues. Germline CDR1 reads MNHEY; CDR2 reads SMNVEV (reference sequence). CDR3 loop: CASTLGGTDSPLHF. DNA for the CDR3: TGTGCCAGCACCTTGGGGGGCACGGATTCACCCCTCCACTTT.

Notes on this clone: Other DNA sequences in this sample translate to the same CDR3. The chain combines TRBV19 with TRBJ2-7, with 11 bases matching TRBD2. The CDR3 consists of 14 residues. After removal of 6 bases from V and 2 bases from J, the junction contained 3 bases not matched to a gene. CDR1 is LNHDA, CDR2 SQIVND, per germline (reference sequence). For the CDR3, the DNA is TGTGCCAGTAGCCTTAGCGGGGGGGCCTACGAGCAGTACTTC. The encoded protein is CASSLSGGAYEQYF.